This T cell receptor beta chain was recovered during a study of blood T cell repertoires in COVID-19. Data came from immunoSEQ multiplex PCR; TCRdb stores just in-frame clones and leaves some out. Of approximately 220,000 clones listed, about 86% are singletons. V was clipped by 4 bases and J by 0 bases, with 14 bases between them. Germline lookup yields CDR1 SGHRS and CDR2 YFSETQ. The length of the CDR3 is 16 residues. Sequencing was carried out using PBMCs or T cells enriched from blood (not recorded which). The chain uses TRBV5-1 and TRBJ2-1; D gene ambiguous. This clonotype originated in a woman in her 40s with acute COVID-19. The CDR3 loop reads CASSRETRSSYNEQFF. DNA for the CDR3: TGCGCCAGCAGCCGCGAGACAAGAAGCTCCTACAATGAGCAGTTCTTC.